The clone carrying this T cell receptor (beta chain) has ten or more counts. Antigen: not known. A library made for alpha chains picked up this beta chain off target, so its size means little. These data are taken from a study of spatial heterogeneity in lung cancer. The wider study: Raw reads showed each unique TCR and UMI combination turning up more than ten times on average.

Study-level points and caveats: The number of expanded tumor alpha and beta chains correlated with mutation number.

The germline gives CDR1 MDHEN, CDR2 SYDVKM. V lost 6 bases to trimming and J lost 2 bases; unmatched junction nucleotides: 6. The CDR3 is made up of 14 amino acids. Time point meaning: sample taken at primary tumor resection. TCRdb re-derived calls from the 5' RACE reads in MiXCR, one entry per CDR3 protein. The sample lists thousands of distinct CDR3 sequences; approximately 14% were seen once. The starting material was lung tumor tissue, obtained at surgery. This TCR was sampled from a male donor with early-stage non-small cell lung cancer. The V and J genes are TRBV28 and TRBJ2-7; 8 bases agree with TRBD2. CDR3 region: CASRKTSAAYEQYF. CDR3 sequence (DNA): TGTGCCAGCAGAAAGACTAGCGCCGCCTACGAGCAGTACTTC.